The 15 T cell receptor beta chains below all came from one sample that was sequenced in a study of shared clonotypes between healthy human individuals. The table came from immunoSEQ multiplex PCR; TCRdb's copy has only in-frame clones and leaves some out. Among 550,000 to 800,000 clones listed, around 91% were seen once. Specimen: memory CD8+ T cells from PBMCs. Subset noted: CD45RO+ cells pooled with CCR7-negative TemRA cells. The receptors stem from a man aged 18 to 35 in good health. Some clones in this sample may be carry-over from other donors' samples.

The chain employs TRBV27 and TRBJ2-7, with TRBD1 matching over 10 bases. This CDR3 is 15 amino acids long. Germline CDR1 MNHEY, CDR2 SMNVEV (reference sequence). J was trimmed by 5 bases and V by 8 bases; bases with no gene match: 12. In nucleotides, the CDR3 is TGTGCCAGCGCGTCTTACCAGACAGGGGGCAACGAGCAGTACTTC. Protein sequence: CASASYQTGGNEQYF.

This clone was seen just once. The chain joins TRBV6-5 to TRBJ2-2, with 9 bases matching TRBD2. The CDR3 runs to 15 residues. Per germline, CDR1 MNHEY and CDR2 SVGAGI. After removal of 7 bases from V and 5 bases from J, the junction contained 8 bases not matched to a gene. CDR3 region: CASKSGRTGTGELFF. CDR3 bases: TGTGCCAGCAAAAGCGGGAGGACGGGGACCGGGGAGCTGTTTTTT.

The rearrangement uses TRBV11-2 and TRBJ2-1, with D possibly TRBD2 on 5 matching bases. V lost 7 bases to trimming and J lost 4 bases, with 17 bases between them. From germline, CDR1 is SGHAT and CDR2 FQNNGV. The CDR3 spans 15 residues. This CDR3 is CASTYTTGGYNEQFF. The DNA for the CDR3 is TGTGCCAGCACCTACACGACTGGAGGTTACAATGAGCAGTTCTTC.

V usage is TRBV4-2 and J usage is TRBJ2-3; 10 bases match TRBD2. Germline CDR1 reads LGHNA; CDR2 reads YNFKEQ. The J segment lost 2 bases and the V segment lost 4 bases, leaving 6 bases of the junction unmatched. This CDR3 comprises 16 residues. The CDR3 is CASSPGLAVVTDTQYF. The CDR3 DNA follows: TGTGCCAGCAGCCCCGGACTAGCGGTTGTCACAGATACGCAGTATTTT.

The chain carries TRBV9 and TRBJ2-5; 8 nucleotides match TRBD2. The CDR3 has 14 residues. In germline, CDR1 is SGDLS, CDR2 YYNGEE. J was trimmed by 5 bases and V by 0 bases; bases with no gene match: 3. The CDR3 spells CASSVGREGETQYF. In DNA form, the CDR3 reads TGTGCCAGCAGCGTAGGTCGGGAGGGGGAGACCCAGTACTTC.

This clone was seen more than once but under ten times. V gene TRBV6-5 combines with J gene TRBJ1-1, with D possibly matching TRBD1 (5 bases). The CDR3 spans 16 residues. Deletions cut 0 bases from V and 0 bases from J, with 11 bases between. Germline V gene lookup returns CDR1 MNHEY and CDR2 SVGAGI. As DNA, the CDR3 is TGTGCCAGCAGTTACTCCACAGGTAACATGAACACTGAAGCTTTCTTT. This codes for CASSYSTGNMNTEAFF.

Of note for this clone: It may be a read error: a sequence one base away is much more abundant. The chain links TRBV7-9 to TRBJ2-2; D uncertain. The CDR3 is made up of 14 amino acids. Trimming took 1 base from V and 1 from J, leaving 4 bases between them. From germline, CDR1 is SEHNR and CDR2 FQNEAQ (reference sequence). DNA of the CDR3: TGTGCCAGCAGCTTAGTACAGAACACCGGGGAGCTGTTTTTT. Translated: CASSLVQNTGELFF.

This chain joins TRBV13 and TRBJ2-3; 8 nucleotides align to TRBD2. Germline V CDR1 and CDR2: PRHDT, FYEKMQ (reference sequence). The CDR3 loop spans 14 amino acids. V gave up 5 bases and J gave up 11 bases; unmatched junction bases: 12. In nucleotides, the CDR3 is TGTGCCAGCAGCCCCTCGGAAAGCGGGAGAAAGCAGTATTTT. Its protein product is CASSPSESGRKQYF. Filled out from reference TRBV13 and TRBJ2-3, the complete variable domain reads AAGVIQSPRHLIKEKRETATLKCYPIPRHDTVYWYQQGPGQDPQFLISFYEKMQSDKGSIPDRFSAQQFSDYHSELNMSSLELGDSALYFCASSPSESGRKQYFGPGTRLTVL.

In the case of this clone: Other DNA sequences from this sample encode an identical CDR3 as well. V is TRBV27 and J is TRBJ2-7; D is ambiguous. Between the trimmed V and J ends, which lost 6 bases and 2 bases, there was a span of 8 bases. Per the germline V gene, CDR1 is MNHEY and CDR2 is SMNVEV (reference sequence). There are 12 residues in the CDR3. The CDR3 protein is CASSPGPYEQYF. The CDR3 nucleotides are TGTGCCAGCAGCCCTGGGCCCTACGAGCAGTACTTC.

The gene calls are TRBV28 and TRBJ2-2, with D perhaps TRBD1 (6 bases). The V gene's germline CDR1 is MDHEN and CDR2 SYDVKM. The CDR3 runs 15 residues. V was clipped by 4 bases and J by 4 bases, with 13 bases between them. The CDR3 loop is CASSSPGATTGELFF. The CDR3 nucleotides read TGTGCCAGCAGTTCGCCAGGGGCGACCACCGGGGAGCTGTTTTTT.

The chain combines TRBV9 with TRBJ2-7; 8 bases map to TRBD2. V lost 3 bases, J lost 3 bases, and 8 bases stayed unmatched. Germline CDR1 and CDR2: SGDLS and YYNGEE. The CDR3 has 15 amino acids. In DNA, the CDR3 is TGTGCCAGCAGCGAAAGCGGGAGAGAAGGCTACGAGCAGTACTTC. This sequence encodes CASSESGREGYEQYF.

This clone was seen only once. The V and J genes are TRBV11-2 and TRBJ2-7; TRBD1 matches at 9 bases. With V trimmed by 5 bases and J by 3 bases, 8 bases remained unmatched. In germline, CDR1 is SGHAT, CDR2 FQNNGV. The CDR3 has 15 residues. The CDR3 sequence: CASSTGTGPGYEQYF. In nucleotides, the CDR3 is TGTGCCAGCAGCACAGGGACAGGGCCTGGCTACGAGCAGTACTTC.

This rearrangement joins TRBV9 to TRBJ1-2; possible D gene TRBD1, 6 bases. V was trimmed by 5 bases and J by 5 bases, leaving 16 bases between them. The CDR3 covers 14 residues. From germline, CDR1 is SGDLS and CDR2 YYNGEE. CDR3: CASSTGGPLYGYTF. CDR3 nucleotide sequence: TGTGCCAGCAGTACGGGGGGGCCCCTATATGGCTACACCTTC. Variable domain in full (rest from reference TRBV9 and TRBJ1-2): DSGVTQTPKHLITATGQRVTLRCSPRSGDLSVYWYQQSLDQGLQFLIQYYNGEERAKGNILERFSAQQFPDLHSELNLSSLELGDSALYFCASSTGGPLYGYTFGSGTRLTVV.

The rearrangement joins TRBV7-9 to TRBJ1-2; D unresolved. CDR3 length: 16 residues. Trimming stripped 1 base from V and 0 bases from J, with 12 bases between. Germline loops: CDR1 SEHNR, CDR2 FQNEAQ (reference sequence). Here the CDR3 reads CASSLVLAATNYGYTF. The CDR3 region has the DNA TGTGCCAGCAGCTTAGTCTTGGCCGCCACTAACTATGGCTACACCTTC.

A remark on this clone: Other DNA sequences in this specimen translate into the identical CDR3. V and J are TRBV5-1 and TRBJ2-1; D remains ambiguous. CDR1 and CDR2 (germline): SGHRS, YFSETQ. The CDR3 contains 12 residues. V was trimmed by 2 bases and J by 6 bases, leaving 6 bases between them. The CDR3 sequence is CASSFGANEQFF. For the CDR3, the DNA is TGCGCCAGCAGCTTCGGAGCCAATGAGCAGTTCTTC.